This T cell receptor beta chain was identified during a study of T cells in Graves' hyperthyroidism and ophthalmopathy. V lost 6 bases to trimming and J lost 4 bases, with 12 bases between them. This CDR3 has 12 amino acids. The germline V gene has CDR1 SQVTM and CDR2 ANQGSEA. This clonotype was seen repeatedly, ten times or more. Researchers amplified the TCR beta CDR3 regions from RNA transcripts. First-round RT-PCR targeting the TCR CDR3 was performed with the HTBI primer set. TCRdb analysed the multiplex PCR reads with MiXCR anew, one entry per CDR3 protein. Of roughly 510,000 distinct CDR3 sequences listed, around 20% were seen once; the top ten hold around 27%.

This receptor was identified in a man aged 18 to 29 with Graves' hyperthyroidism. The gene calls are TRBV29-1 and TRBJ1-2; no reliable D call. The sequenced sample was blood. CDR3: CSVADTPYGYTF. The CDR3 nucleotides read TGCAGCGTCGCCGACACTCCCTATGGCTACACCTTC. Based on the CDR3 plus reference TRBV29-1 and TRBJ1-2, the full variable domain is SAVISQKPSRDICQRGTSLTIQCQVDSQVTMMFWYRQQPGQSLTLIATANQGSEATYESGFVIDKFPISRPNLTFSTLTVSNMSPEDSSIYLCSVADTPYGYTFGSGTRLTVV.